The present entry profiles one T cell receptor (beta chain) with its context. The CDR3 loop spans 15 amino acids. CDR1 is LGHDT and CDR2 is YNNKEL in the germline V gene (reference sequence). Deletions cut 3 bases from V and 4 bases from J, with 16 bases between. As to treatment: 15 to 20 received Ad26.COV2.S at low or high dose, single or two shots; 5 received placebo; per-sample allocation not given. Vaccine and placebo recipients were sampled on day 63 after the first injection. This sample is drawn from a study of Ad26.COV2.S vaccination and SARS-CoV-2 variants. Profiled with immunoSEQ multiplex PCR; TCRdb holds only in-frame clones, not every one. Of about 420,000 clones listed, 85% to 90% were seen once; the top ten hold 3.6%.

This sequence joins TRBV3-1 (or the pseudogene TRBV3-2) and TRBJ2-7, with D possibly called TRBD1 or TRBD2 (5 bases each). The specimen comprised peripheral blood, sampled in a trial of Ad26.COV2.S vaccine versus placebo. This receptor was taken from a person between 18 and 60 years old who received the Ad26.COV2.S COVID-19 vaccine or a placebo. The CDR3 spells CASSQGDRLFYEQYF. CDR3 DNA: TGTGCCAGCAGCCAGGGGGACCGTCTCTTTTACGAGCAGTACTTC.